Here is one T cell receptor (beta chain) with its context. Adults between roughly 18 and 90 years of age took part from 24 US areas. J was trimmed by 2 bases and V by 3 bases; bases with no gene match: 2. The CDR3 loop spans 14 amino acids. Germline assignment: CDR1 KGHSH and CDR2 LQKENI. Only in-frame clones appear in the TCRdb table, and some are missing; sequencing was by immunoSEQ multiplex PCR. The data show a few hundred thousand clones, 80% to 90% seen once. The data were taken from a study of blood T cell repertoires in COVID-19. Overall study: T cells, B-cell-depleted T cells, or PBMCs provided the cDNA or gDNA that served as material.

J is TRBJ2-7 and V is TRBV18; 9 nucleotides match TRBD2. The material sequenced was PBMCs or T cells enriched from blood (not recorded which). This sequence originates from a woman in her thirties or forties with acute COVID-19. CDR3 sequence: CASSPASGTYEQYF. CDR3 DNA: TGTGCCAGCTCACCGGCTAGCGGGACCTACGAGCAGTACTTC.